The rows below give T cell receptor beta chains drawn from one sample of a study of T cells after posttransplantation cyclophosphamide. The repertoire was sequenced with immunoSEQ multiplex PCR; TCRdb's copy has only in-frame clones and lacks some. This table has roughly 4,900 clones, about 61% appearing once. Source material: memory CD8+ T cells sorted from blood. The origin of the receptors is an older woman in good health, CMV-negative, and a related stem cell transplant donor. Both conserved end residues are part of each CDR3. A D gene is named only where the DNA matches it firmly. Size values are once, few and many counts, or a class for expanded clones, and some rows have none.

TRBD1	TRBV5-1	.	TRBJ2-3	TGCGCCAGCAGCACGGGACAGTCTGGGGATACGCAGTATTTT	CASSTGQSGDTQYF
.	TRBV4-1	.	TRBJ2-5	TGCGCCAGCAGGCTTACAGGGAAAGAGACCCAGTACTTC	CASRLTGKETQYF
.	TRBV11-2	.	TRBJ2-2	TGTGCCAGCAGTCTTCCTCAGGGGTTTGCCGGGGAGCTGTTTTTT	CASSLPQGFAGELFF
TRBD2	TRBV19	.	TRBJ2-4	TGTGCCAGTAGCGTTGTTGGGCGGGGGAACATTCAGTACTTC	CASSVVGRGNIQYF
.	TRBV7-9	few	TRBJ2-1	TGTGCCAGCAGCTTAAACCCAGCGCTCTTCTACAATGAGCAGTTCTTC	CASSLNPALFYNEQFF
.	TRBV5-1	.	TRBJ2-2	TGCGCCAGCAGCCCGTCGGACAGATACACCGGGGAGCTGTTTTTT	CASSPSDRYTGELFF
.	TRBV11-2	.	TRBJ1-1	TGTGCCAGCAGCGCCGATCGGGGGGCGAACACTGAAGCTTTCTTT	CASSADRGANTEAFF
TRBD1	TRBV2	.	TRBJ2-7	TGTGCCACCCAGGGGGCGAGCTCCTACGAGCAGTACTTC	CATQGASSYEQYF
TRBD1	TRBV5-1	few	TRBJ1-4	TGCGCCAGCAGGGATTCCGGGACAGGAGATGAAAAACTGTTTTTT	CASRDSGTGDEKLFF
.	TRBV19	.	TRBJ1-1	TGTGCCAGTGGACTGGGGGCGTGGACCGAAGCTTTCTTT	CASGLGAWTEAFF
TRBD2	TRBV4-3	.	TRBJ2-7	TGCGCCAGCAGCCAGGGAGGGAGCTCCTACGAGCAGTACTTC	CASSQGGSSYEQYF
.	TRBV27	.	TRBJ1-2	TGTGCCAGCAGGCCTGGAGCTAACTATGGCTACACCTTC	CASRPGANYGYTF
TRBD1	TRBV6-1	.	TRBJ2-3	TGTGCCAGCACCTCAGGACAGGGGGCAGATACGCAGTATTTT	CASTSGQGADTQYF
TRBD1	TRBV27	.	TRBJ2-7	TGTGCCAGCAGTTTATTACAGGGGAGCTACGAGCAGTACTTC	CASSLLQGSYEQYF
TRBD2	TRBV4-3	.	TRBJ2-3	TGCGCCAGCAGCCAAGTTAGGAGTAGTGGGCGGGGGGGCCCTAGCACAGATACGCAGTATTTT	CASSQVRSSGRGGPSTDTQYF
.	TRBV28	.	TRBJ2-6	TGTGCCAGCACGGGCGGGACAGCCTTGGGGGGGGCCAACGTCCTGACTTTC	CASTGGTALGGANVLTF
.	TRBV27	medium-sized	TRBJ1-4	TGTGCCAGCAGTTTACATCAGGCTGCAACTAATGAAAAACTGTTTTTT	CASSLHQAATNEKLFF
TRBD1	TRBV20-1	.	TRBJ1-1	TGCAGTGCTGACAGGGGGCCTGAAGCTTTCTTT	CSADRGPEAFF
TRBD1	TRBV28	few	TRBJ2-7	TGTGCCAGCAGACCCCCCTGGGACAGTTCCTCCTACGAGCAGTACTTC	CASRPPWDSSSYEQYF
.	TRBV23-1	once	TRBJ1-3	TGCGCCAGCAGTCAAAGCCCCCACTCTGGAAACACCATATATTTT	CASSQSPHSGNTIYF
TRBD1	TRBV30	.	TRBJ2-7	TGTGCCTCCCCCCGGGACAGGTACCCCTACGAGCAGTACTTC	CASPRDRYPYEQYF
.	TRBV4-1	.	TRBJ1-1	TGCGCCAGCAGCCAAGAGAATACGGGGTTGACTGAAGCTTTCTTT	CASSQENTGLTEAFF
TRBD1	TRBV4-1	.	TRBJ2-7	TGCGCCAGCAGCCAGGGGACAGGGGTCTACGAGCAGTACTTC	CASSQGTGVYEQYF
.	TRBV11-2	.	TRBJ2-1	TGTGCCAGCAGCTTACGGCGGGGAAGCTCCTACAATGAGCAGTTCTTC	CASSLRRGSSYNEQFF
.	TRBV7-9	few	TRBJ1-5	TGTGCCAGCAGCTTAGGAGGTGCTCAGCCCCAGCATTTT	CASSLGGAQPQHF
.	TRBV2	.	TRBJ2-2	TGTGCCAGCAGTGATTTGTCTTCCGGGGAGCTGTTTTTT	CASSDLSSGELFF
TRBD1	TRBV7-9	.	TRBJ2-7	TGTGCCAGCAGCCCTTCCGGGACAGGGGGCGCGTCCTACGAGCAGTACTTC	CASSPSGTGGASYEQYF
TRBD1	TRBV7-2	.	TRBJ2-1	TGTGCCAGCAGCCCGGGGACAGGGGTGAATGAGCAGTTCTTC	CASSPGTGVNEQFF
TRBD1	TRBV27	medium-sized	TRBJ1-5	TGTGCCAGCAGTTTAGGGACAGGGACGGGCAATCAGCCCCAGCATTTT	CASSLGTGTGNQPQHF
TRBD2	TRBV4-3	.	TRBJ2-7	TGCGCCAGCAGCCAGGGACTAGCCTCCTACGAGCAGTACTTC	CASSQGLASYEQYF
.	TRBV27	few	TRBJ1-5	TGTGCCAGCAGTTCGAAAGGGCAGGGCTATCAGCCCCAGCATTTT	CASSSKGQGYQPQHF
TRBD2	TRBV12-5	few	TRBJ2-3	TGTGCTAGTGCTCGGACTAGCGGGCCAAGCACAGATACGCAGTATTTT	CASARTSGPSTDTQYF
.	TRBV4-2	.	TRBJ2-5	TGTGCCAGCAGCACAGAACAAGAGACCCAGTACTTC	CASSTEQETQYF
.	TRBV27	.	TRBJ2-1	TGTGCCAGCAGTCGCTACAATGAGCAGTTCTTC	CASSRYNEQFF
TRBD1	TRBV11-2	few	TRBJ1-2	TGTGCCAGCAGCTTATTTGCAGGGGGCATCAACTATGGCTACACCTTC	CASSLFAGGINYGYTF
.	TRBV19	.	TRBJ1-1	TGTGCCAGTAGTATAGGGTGGGGGCCGACTGAAGCTTTCTTT	CASSIGWGPTEAFF
TRBD2	TRBV7-2	.	TRBJ2-7	TGTGCCAGCAGCCCTCTCGGGAGGGGGGACATCCACGAGCAGTACTTC	CASSPLGRGDIHEQYF
.	TRBV4-2	few	TRBJ2-7	TGTGCCAGCAGCCAAGAGGGCTGGGACGAGCAGTACTTC	CASSQEGWDEQYF
TRBD1	TRBV7-2	.	TRBJ2-7	TGTGCCAGCACCGACAGGGGATACGAGCAGTACTTC	CASTDRGYEQYF